Below are 17 T cell receptor beta chains sequenced from a single sample in a study of cytomegalovirus exposure and HLA in healthy donors. The PCR had 60 Vbeta and 13 Jbeta primers. Assay used: immunoSEQ multiplex PCR; TCRdb lists only in-frame clones, some missing. The table shows roughly 180,000 clones, with less than 85% occurring only once. Sequencing was carried out using PBMCs. The receptor source for this set is a girl between 10 and 17 years old in good health and CMV-seropositive.

This rearrangement joins TRBV4-2 to TRBJ2-1, with TRBD2 matching 10 bases. There are 15 residues in the CDR3. V lost 2 bases and J lost 5; bases outside the gene matches: 3. CDR1 and CDR2 from the germline V gene are LGHNA and YNFKEQ. Written as DNA, the CDR3 is TGTGCCAGCAGCCAACTAGCGGGGGACCACAATGAGCAGTTCTTC. Protein: CASSQLAGDHNEQFF.

This clone showed up just once. The genes are TRBV15 and TRBJ2-7; possible D gene TRBD2, 6 bases. Germline V gene lookup returns CDR1 LNHNV and CDR2 YYDKDF (reference sequence). V dropped 3 bases and J dropped 4 bases, with 10 bases sitting between them. The CDR3 loop spans 13 amino acids. This chain's CDR3 is CATSSSEGYEQYF. CDR3 DNA: TGTGCCACCAGCAGCTCGGAGGGGTACGAGCAGTACTTC.

The chain's CDR3 is CASSLVSSGKTQYF. The CDR3 bases are TGCGCCAGCAGCTTGGTGTCTAGCGGAAAGACCCAGTACTTC. The V call is TRBV5-1, the J call TRBJ2-5, with 7 bases identical to TRBD2. The junction had 5 bases not matched to a gene; V was cut back by 0 bases and J by 6 bases. The germline V gene has CDR1 SGHRS and CDR2 YFSETQ. The CDR3 sequence is 14 residues long.

The V gene is TRBV5-1, the J gene TRBJ2-5, with 16 bases lining up with TRBD2. J gave up 5 bases and V 4 bases, and 5 bases lay outside the gene matches. The germline V gene has CDR1 SGHRS and CDR2 YFSETQ. The length of the CDR3 is 16 residues. The CDR3 DNA reads TGCGCCAGCAGCGAGGGACTAGCGGGGGGGTATGAGACCCAGTACTTC. It yields the protein CASSEGLAGGYETQYF.

The chain couples TRBV5-1 to TRBJ1-3; D is ambiguous. V was trimmed by 0 bases and J by 0 bases, leaving 7 bases between them. Looked up from germline, CDR1 is SGHRS and CDR2 is YFSETQ. CDR3 length: 15 amino acids. For the CDR3, the DNA is TGCGCCAGCAGCTTGGAAAGCTACTCTGGAAACACCATATATTTT. Its translation: CASSLESYSGNTIYF.

The genes are TRBV11-2 and TRBJ2-3, with TRBD1 matching over 7 bases. Losses at the gene ends were 5 bases for V and 0 bases for J; bases not matched to a gene: 5. Per the germline V gene, CDR1 is SGHAT and CDR2 is FQNNGV. This CDR3 is 15 amino acids long. The CDR3 DNA is TGTGCCAGCAGCACAGGGACAGCGAGCACAGATACGCAGTATTTT. It is translated as CASSTGTASTDTQYF.

This chain connects TRBV5-4 to TRBJ2-7, with 10 bases matching TRBD2. The CDR3 length is 16 residues. The V and J ends lost 5 bases and 2 bases, in that order; junction bases with no gene match: 10. Germline assignment: CDR1 SGHNT and CDR2 YYREEE (reference sequence). The CDR3 DNA is TGTGCCAGCAGTCCTACCAGCGGGGGGGAGACCTACGAGCAGTACTTC. Translation: CASSPTSGGETYEQYF.

V gene TRBV4-3 combines with J gene TRBJ2-3; 7 positions match TRBD2. The CDR3 runs to 15 residues. V trimming: 3 bases; J trimming: 2 bases; junction bases outside the gene matches: 5. In germline, CDR1 is LGHNA, CDR2 YSLEER. CDR3: CASSQRDYDTDTQYF. The CDR3 nucleotides read TGCGCCAGCAGCCAGCGGGACTATGACACAGATACGCAGTATTTT.

The V and J genes are TRBV2 and TRBJ2-1; D gene ambiguous. The CDR3 runs 15 residues. Germline V gene sequence: CDR1 SNHLY, CDR2 FYNNEI. V shed 6 bases and J shed 2 bases, with 14 bases lying between them. The CDR3 region is CASRADNAAYNEQFF. CDR3 bases: TGTGCCAGCAGGGCAGACAACGCCGCCTACAATGAGCAGTTCTTC.

The chain employs TRBV2 and TRBJ2-7; possibly TRBD1 for D (6 bases). CDR1 is SNHLY, CDR2 FYNNEI, per germline. The CDR3 length is 14 residues. Trimming removed 7 bases from V and 6 bases from J, with 19 bases in between. CDR3 sequence: CASIPDRPAGEQYF. For the CDR3, the DNA is TGTGCCAGCATTCCGGACAGACCGGCGGGCGAGCAGTACTTC.

The rearrangement links TRBV19 to TRBJ1-3; 7 bases agree with TRBD1. V lost 5 bases to trimming and J lost 0 bases; unmatched junction nucleotides: 4. From germline, CDR1 is LNHDA and CDR2 SQIVND (reference sequence). There are 15 residues in the CDR3. The CDR3 DNA sequence: TGTGCCAGTAGTTGGGACAGAAGCTCTGGAAACACCATATATTTT. Protein sequence: CASSWDRSSGNTIYF.

This sequence joins TRBV18 and TRBJ2-1, with 7 bases matching TRBD2. The V and J ends lost 1 base and 8 bases, in that order; junction bases with no gene match: 17. CDR3 length equals 18 residues. Looked up from germline, CDR1 is KGHSH and CDR2 is LQKENI. CDR3 protein: CASSPHPLGGGSADEQFF. CDR3 DNA: TGTGCCAGCTCACCACATCCTCTGGGCGGGGGTTCCGCGGATGAGCAGTTCTTC.

The chain couples TRBV6-4 to TRBJ1-2; 10 bases map to TRBD1. V lost 5 bases, J lost 4 bases, and 4 bases stayed unmatched. This CDR3 is 14 amino acids long. In germline, CDR1 is MRHNA, CDR2 SNTAGT. CDR3 nucleotide sequence: TGTGCCAGCAGTTCCGGGACAGGGGTCTATGGCTACACCTTC. It encodes CASSSGTGVYGYTF.

This clone was counted between two and nine times. The gene calls are TRBV5-4 and TRBJ2-3; 7 positions agree with TRBD2. There are 14 residues in the CDR3. V trimming: 2 bases; J trimming: 3 bases; junction bases outside the gene matches: 3. Germline loops: CDR1 SGHNT, CDR2 YYREEE (reference sequence). The CDR3 reads CASSFWRGTDTQYF. The DNA for the CDR3 is TGTGCCAGCAGCTTCTGGCGGGGGACAGATACGCAGTATTTT.

The chain has TRBV9 and TRBJ2-3, with D unclear. Per germline, CDR1 SGDLS and CDR2 YYNGEE. The CDR3 has 17 residues. The V end was cut by 0 bases, the J end by 0 bases, with 14 bases between. As DNA, the CDR3 is TGTGCCAGCAGCGTAGTTCCGAAGGTAGCCAGCACAGATACGCAGTATTTT. It encodes CASSVVPKVASTDTQYF. Full variable domain (missing parts from reference TRBV9 and TRBJ2-3): DSGVTQTPKHLITATGQRVTLRCSPRSGDLSVYWYQQSLDQGLQFLIQYYNGEERAKGNILERFSAQQFPDLHSELNLSSLELGDSALYFCASSVVPKVASTDTQYFGPGTRLTVL.

This clone is a singleton in its sample. The rearrangement uses TRBV5-8 and TRBJ2-5; D is unclear. Germline V gene sequence: CDR1 SGHTS, CDR2 YDEGEE. The CDR3 totals 11 residues. Between the trimmed V and J ends, which lost 3 bases and 4 bases, there was a span of 4 bases. The CDR3 spells CASSSRETQYF. The CDR3 DNA sequence: TGTGCCAGCAGCTCGCGAGAGACCCAGTACTTC. The variable domain in full, with the rest retrieved from reference TRBV5-8 and TRBJ2-5, is EAGVTQSPTHLIKTRGQQATLRCSPISGHTSVYWYQQALGLGLQFLLWYDEGEERNRGNFPPRFSGRQFPNYSSELNVNALELEDSALYLCASSSRETQYFGPGTRLLVL.

V usage is TRBV18 and J usage is TRBJ2-2, with D maybe TRBD2 (5 bases). This CDR3 has 14 amino acids. Per germline, CDR1 KGHSH and CDR2 LQKENI. V was pared by 2 bases and J by 10 bases, with 14 bases between. CDR3 nucleotides: TGTGCCAGCTCACCATCCGCGCGGGTCGCGGAGCTGTTTTTT. Amino acids: CASSPSARVAELFF.